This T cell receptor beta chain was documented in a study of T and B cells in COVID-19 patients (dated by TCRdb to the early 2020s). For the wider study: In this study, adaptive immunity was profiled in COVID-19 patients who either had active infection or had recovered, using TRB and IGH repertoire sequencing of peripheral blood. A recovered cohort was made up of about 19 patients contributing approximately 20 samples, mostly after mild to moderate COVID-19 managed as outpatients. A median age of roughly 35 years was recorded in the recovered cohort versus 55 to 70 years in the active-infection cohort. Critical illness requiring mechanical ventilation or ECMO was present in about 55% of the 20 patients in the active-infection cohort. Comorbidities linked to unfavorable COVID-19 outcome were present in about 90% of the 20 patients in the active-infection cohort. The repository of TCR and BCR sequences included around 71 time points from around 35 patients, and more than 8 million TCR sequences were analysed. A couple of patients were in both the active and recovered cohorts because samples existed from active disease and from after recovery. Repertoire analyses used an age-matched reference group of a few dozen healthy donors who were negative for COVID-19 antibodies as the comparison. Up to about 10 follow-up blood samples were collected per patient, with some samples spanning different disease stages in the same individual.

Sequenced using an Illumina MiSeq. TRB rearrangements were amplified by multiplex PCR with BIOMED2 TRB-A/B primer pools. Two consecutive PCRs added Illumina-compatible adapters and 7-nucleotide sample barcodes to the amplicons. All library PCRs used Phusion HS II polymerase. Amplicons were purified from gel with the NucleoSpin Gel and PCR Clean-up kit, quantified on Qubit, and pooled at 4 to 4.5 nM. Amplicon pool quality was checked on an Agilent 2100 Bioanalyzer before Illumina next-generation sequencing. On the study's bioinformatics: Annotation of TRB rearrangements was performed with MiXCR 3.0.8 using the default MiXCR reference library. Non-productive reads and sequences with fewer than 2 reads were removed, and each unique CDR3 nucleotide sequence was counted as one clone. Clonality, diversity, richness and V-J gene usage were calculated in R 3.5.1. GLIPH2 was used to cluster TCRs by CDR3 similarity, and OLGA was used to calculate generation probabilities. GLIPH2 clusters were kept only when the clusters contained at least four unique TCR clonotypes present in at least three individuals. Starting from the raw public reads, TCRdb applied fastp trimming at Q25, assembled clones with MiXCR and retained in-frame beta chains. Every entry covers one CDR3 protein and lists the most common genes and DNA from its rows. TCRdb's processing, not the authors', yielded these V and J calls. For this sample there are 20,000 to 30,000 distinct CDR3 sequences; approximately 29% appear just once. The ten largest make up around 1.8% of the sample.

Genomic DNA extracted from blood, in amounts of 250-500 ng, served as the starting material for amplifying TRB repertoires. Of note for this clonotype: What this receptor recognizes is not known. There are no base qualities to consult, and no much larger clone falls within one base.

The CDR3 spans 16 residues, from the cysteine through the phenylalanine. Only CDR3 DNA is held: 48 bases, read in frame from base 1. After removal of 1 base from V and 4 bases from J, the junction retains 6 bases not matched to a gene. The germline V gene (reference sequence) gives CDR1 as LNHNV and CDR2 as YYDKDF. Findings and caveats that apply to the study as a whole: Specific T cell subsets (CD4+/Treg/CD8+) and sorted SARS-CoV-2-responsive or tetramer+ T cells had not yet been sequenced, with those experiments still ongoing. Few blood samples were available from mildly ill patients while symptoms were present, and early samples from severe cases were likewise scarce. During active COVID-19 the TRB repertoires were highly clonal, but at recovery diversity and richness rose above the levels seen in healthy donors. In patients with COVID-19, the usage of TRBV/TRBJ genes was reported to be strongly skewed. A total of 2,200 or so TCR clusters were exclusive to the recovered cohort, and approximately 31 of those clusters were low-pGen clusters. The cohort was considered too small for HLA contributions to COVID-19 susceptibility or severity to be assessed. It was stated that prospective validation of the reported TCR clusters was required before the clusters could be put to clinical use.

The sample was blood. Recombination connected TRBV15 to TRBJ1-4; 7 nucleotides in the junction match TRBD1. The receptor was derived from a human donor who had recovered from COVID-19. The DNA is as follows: TGTGCCACCAGCAGAGCCCCAGGGGGGATTAATGAAAAACTGTTTTTT. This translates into CATSRAPGGINEKLFF. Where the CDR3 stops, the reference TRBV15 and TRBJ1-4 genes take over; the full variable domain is DAMVIQNPRYQVTQFGKPVTLSCSQTLNHNVMYWYQQKSSQAPKLLFHYYDKDFNNEADTPDNFQSRRPNTSFCFLDIRSPGLGDTAMYLCATSRAPGGINEKLFFGSGTQLSVL.